The 30 T cell receptor beta chains presented below share a single source sample, sequenced in a study of T cell responses to AZD1222 COVID-19 vaccine. Here immunoSEQ multiplex PCR was the method, and the copy in TCRdb shows in-frame clones only, minus some. The table shows 150,000 to 250,000 clones, with 91% occurring only once. The sample here was peripheral blood, taken 28 days after the second AZD1222 dose. All receptors come from an adult who received the AZD1222 COVID-19 vaccine.

This chain's CDR3 is CASSYQDGPYEQYF. The CDR3 DNA sequence: TGTGCCAGCAGTTACCAGGACGGACCCTACGAGCAGTACTTC. The chain couples TRBV6-2 or TRBV6-3 to TRBJ2-7; D gene uncertain. Germline V gives CDR1 MNHEY, CDR2 SVGEGT. CDR3 length: 14 amino acids. V lost 2 bases and J lost 2, with 10 bases in between.

V is TRBV5-1 and J is TRBJ2-7; possibly TRBD1 for D (7 bases). The CDR3 covers 15 residues. Germline V gives CDR1 SGHRS, CDR2 YFSETQ. V dropped 0 bases and J dropped 2 bases, with 12 bases sitting between them. CDR3 DNA: TGCGCCAGCAGCTTGGAGGCAGGGGGGACCTACGAGCAGTACTTC. Translating it yields CASSLEAGGTYEQYF.

J is TRBJ1-5 and V is TRBV28; possibly TRBD1 for D (6 bases). The germline CDR1 and CDR2 sequences are MDHEN and SYDVKM. The CDR3 is 17 amino acids. Trimming shortened V by 10 bases and J by 1 base, and 23 bases separated the two germline ends. The CDR3 sequence: CAISRGRGKPSNQPQHF. The DNA for the CDR3 is TGTGCCATCTCAAGGGGCAGGGGAAAGCCGAGCAATCAGCCCCAGCATTTT.

V usage is TRBV5-1 and J usage is TRBJ2-1; D is undetermined. The V and J ends lost 3 bases and 10 bases respectively, with 8 bases between them. The CDR3 has 11 residues. CDR1 SGHRS and CDR2 YFSETQ come from the germline V gene. DNA for the CDR3: TGCGCCAGCAGCTCGGAGTACGAGCAGTTCTTC. Protein product: CASSSEYEQFF. Complete variable domain (other parts from reference TRBV5-1 and TRBJ2-1): KAGVTQTPRYLIKTRGQQVTLSCSPISGHRSVSWYQQTPGQGLQFLFEYFSETQRNKGNFPGRFSGRQFSNSRSEMNVSTLELGDSALYLCASSSEYEQFFGPGTRLTVL.

The J gene is TRBJ1-1, the V gene TRBV19; 7 nucleotides align to TRBD1. Germline V CDR1 and CDR2: LNHDA, SQIVND (reference sequence). After removal of 3 bases from V and 0 bases from J, the junction contained 1 base not matched to a gene. CDR3 length equals 14 residues. CDR3 loop: CASSIGTVNTEAFF. CDR3 bases: TGTGCCAGTAGTATTGGGACAGTGAACACTGAAGCTTTCTTT.

Points on this clone: This same CDR3 is encoded by further DNA sequences in the sample. The chain is built from TRBV9 and TRBJ1-1, with D unresolved. CDR3 length: 14 amino acids. CDR1 is SGDLS and CDR2 is YYNGEE in the germline V gene. V lost 4 bases and J lost 3, with 13 bases in between. The DNA of the CDR3 is TGTGCCAGCAGCCCCCGGGGTAGGGACACTGAAGCTTTCTTT. As protein: CASSPRGRDTEAFF.

This rearrangement joins TRBV7-2 to TRBJ1-2; no firm D call. Trimming shortened V by 5 bases and J by 3 bases, and 16 bases separated the two germline ends. Germline-derived CDR1 and CDR2 are SGHTA and FQGNSA. This CDR3 is built from 15 residues. The CDR3 protein is CASSAGRDHYYGYTF. DNA of the CDR3: TGTGCCAGCAGCGCCGGCCGGGATCACTACTATGGCTACACCTTC.

The CDR3 region has the DNA TGTGCCAGCAGCTTCCGGACAGGGCGGGACACCGGGGAGCTGTTTTTT. Protein product: CASSFRTGRDTGELFF. The rearrangement uses TRBV9 and TRBJ2-2; TRBD1 matches 8 bases. CDR3 size: 16 residues. Germline V gives CDR1 SGDLS, CDR2 YYNGEE. Trimming cost V 4 bases and J 3 bases; bases outside gene matches: 8.

The chain has TRBV13 and TRBJ2-7; D might be TRBD1 (6 bases). CDR1 is PRHDT, CDR2 FYEKMQ, per germline (reference sequence). CDR3 length: 15 amino acids. Trimming stripped 2 bases from V and 3 bases from J, with 14 bases between. CDR3 protein: CASSLLKGGVYEQYF. CDR3 in DNA: TGTGCCAGCAGCTTACTAAAAGGGGGAGTCTACGAGCAGTACTTC.

The chain combines TRBV7-6 with TRBJ2-1; no reliable D call. Germline values: CDR1 SGHVS, CDR2 FNYEAQ. Trimming shortened V by 1 base and J by 7 bases, and 17 bases separated the two germline ends. This CDR3 spans 16 amino acids. The CDR3 sequence: CASSLVEAVKVNEQFF. Written as DNA, the CDR3 is TGTGCCAGCAGCTTAGTTGAGGCAGTCAAAGTAAATGAGCAGTTCTTC.

This chain joins TRBV2 and TRBJ2-7; possibly TRBD1 for D (5 bases). The CDR3 runs 13 residues. CDR1 and CDR2 from the germline V gene are SNHLY and FYNNEI. V was trimmed by 4 bases and J by 3 bases, leaving 10 bases between them. CDR3 in DNA: TGTGCCAGCAGTGGTGGGGCGGACTACGAGCAGTACTTC. Amino acids: CASSGGADYEQYF.

The J gene is TRBJ2-3, the V gene TRBV5-1; 7 positions match TRBD2. Trimming took 1 base from V and 3 from J; bases not matched to a gene: 5. Per the germline V gene, CDR1 is SGHRS and CDR2 is YFSETQ. This CDR3 is built from 15 residues. CDR3 amino acids: CASSLPRESTDTQYF. Here the CDR3 DNA reads TGCGCCAGCAGCTTGCCGCGGGAGTCTACAGATACGCAGTATTTT.

The V and J genes are TRBV5-5 and TRBJ2-1; weak D call: TRBD2 (6 bases). V was trimmed by 0 bases and J by 5 bases, leaving 12 bases between them. Germline CDR1 and CDR2: SGHKS and YYEKEE (reference sequence). CDR3 length equals 15 residues. The CDR3 here is CASSLAAGLNNEQFF. The CDR3 DNA sequence: TGTGCCAGCAGCTTGGCAGCGGGCCTAAACAATGAGCAGTTCTTC.

This clone was detected once. This chain links TRBV3-1 (or the pseudogene TRBV3-2) with TRBJ1-2, with D perhaps TRBD1 (6 bases). Trimming removed 3 bases at V and 2 bases at J, with 7 bases between. The CDR3 runs to 13 residues. Looked up from germline, CDR1 is LGHDT and CDR2 is YNNKEL (reference sequence). The DNA for the CDR3 is TGTGCCAGCAGCCACGACAGGAACTATGGCTACACCTTC. The encoded protein is CASSHDRNYGYTF.

V is TRBV19 and J is TRBJ2-5; D possibly corresponds to TRBD2 (6 bases). V was pared by 6 bases and J by 4 bases, with 21 bases between. Germline CDR1 is LNHDA and CDR2 is SQIVND (reference sequence). The CDR3 is made up of 16 amino acids. Here the CDR3 DNA reads TGTGCCAGTAGCACCCGTGCTGGGGGGAGAGGAGAGACCCAGTACTTC. Protein: CASSTRAGGRGETQYF.

CDR3 sequence reads: CASSQPDTEAFF. CDR3 nucleotide sequence: TGTGCCAGCAGCCAACCGGACACTGAAGCTTTCTTT. The rearrangement uses TRBV3-1 (or the pseudogene TRBV3-2) and TRBJ1-1, with unresolved D. Germline values: CDR1 LGHDT, CDR2 YNNKEL (reference sequence). This CDR3 contains 12 residues. The V end was cut by 2 bases, the J end by 3 bases, with 4 bases between.

The V and J genes are TRBV5-5 and TRBJ1-5; D ambiguous. There are 14 residues in the CDR3. Germline V gene lookup returns CDR1 SGHKS and CDR2 YYEKEE (reference sequence). The V end was cut by 4 bases, the J end by 0 bases, with 8 bases between. The CDR3 loop is CASSRRSSNQPQHF. DNA of the CDR3: TGTGCCAGCAGCCGCCGAAGTAGCAATCAGCCCCAGCATTTT.

V usage is TRBV29-1 and J usage is TRBJ2-7; TRBD1 might be the D (6 bases). Trimming shortened V by 4 bases and J by 3 bases, and 13 bases separated the two germline ends. Germline CDR1 reads SQVTM; CDR2 reads ANQGSEA. The CDR3 spans 13 residues. CDR3 nucleotide sequence: TGCAGCGTTGTTTCCAGGGGAAGCTACGAGCAGTACTTC. Its protein product is CSVVSRGSYEQYF.

The gene calls are TRBV11-2 and TRBJ2-7, with D hard to call. CDR1 is SGHAT, CDR2 FQNNGV, per germline. This CDR3 has 14 residues. Trimming took 3 bases from V and 0 from J, leaving 9 bases between them. The CDR3 coding sequence is TGTGCCAGCAGCTTCCGGGCTAACTCCTACGAGCAGTACTTC. This gives the protein CASSFRANSYEQYF.

J is TRBJ2-7 and V is TRBV7-9, with 8 bases that match TRBD1. The junction had 1 base not matched to a gene; V was cut back by 3 bases and J by 6 bases. Per germline, CDR1 SEHNR and CDR2 FQNEAQ (reference sequence). This CDR3 is built from 12 residues. CDR3 in amino acids: CASSFGQGEQYF. The CDR3 DNA is TGTGCCAGCAGCTTCGGACAGGGCGAGCAGTACTTC.

This chain links TRBV19 with TRBJ1-2; the match to TRBD1 covers 8 bases. The CDR3 sequence is 13 residues long. The junction had 12 bases not matched to a gene; V was cut back by 10 bases and J by 8 bases. Germline loops: CDR1 LNHDA, CDR2 SQIVND (reference sequence). The CDR3 loop is CAITDRVGSGYTF. In DNA form, the CDR3 reads TGTGCCATCACGGACAGGGTAGGAAGCGGCTACACCTTC.

About this clone: The junction differs from germline at one of its ends, possibly a read error. The CDR3 reads CANSLGAGDSDTQYF. Here the CDR3 DNA reads TGTGCCAACAGCTTGGGGGCGGGAGACTCGGATACGCAGTATTTT. This sequence joins TRBV11-1 and TRBJ2-3, with D perhaps TRBD2 (7 bases). The CDR3 totals 15 residues. CDR1 is SGHAT, CDR2 FQDESV, per germline (reference sequence).

The rearrangement uses TRBV28 and TRBJ1-4, with D perhaps matching TRBD1 (5 bases). CDR3 size: 15 residues. V lost 3 bases to trimming and J lost 2 bases, with 10 bases between them. Germline CDR1 and CDR2: MDHEN and SYDVKM. Written as DNA, the CDR3 is TGTGCCAGCAGTTTTGTGGGGACCACTAATGAAAAACTGTTTTTT. Amino acids: CASSFVGTTNEKLFF.

The chain recombines TRBV18 with TRBJ1-3; D perhaps matches TRBD1 (5 bases). Trimming pared 3 bases from V and 4 bases from J, leaving 19 bases between. The germline V gene has CDR1 KGHSH and CDR2 LQKENI. This CDR3 is built from 17 residues. In nucleotides, the CDR3 is TGTGCCAGCTCACCCCCCGGACGGGACCGGACGGGAAACACCATATATTTT. Protein: CASSPPGRDRTGNTIYF.

The chain is built from TRBV5-1 and TRBJ2-1; 11 nucleotides match TRBD2. The CDR3 totals 16 residues. Germline values: CDR1 SGHRS, CDR2 YFSETQ. Losses at the gene ends were 4 bases for V and 4 bases for J; bases not matched to a gene: 7. CDR3 sequence (DNA): TGCGCCAGCAGCGCAAGGACTAGCGGGCTGTACAATGAGCAGTTCTTC. The encoded protein is CASSARTSGLYNEQFF.

The chain links TRBV3-1 (or the pseudogene TRBV3-2) to TRBJ1-2; no firm D call. CDR1 is LGHDT, CDR2 YNNKEL, per germline (reference sequence). Trimming shortened V by 0 bases and J by 1 base, and 3 bases separated the two germline ends. The CDR3 runs to 13 residues. The CDR3 here is CASSQEGNYGYTF. CDR3 nucleotides: TGTGCCAGCAGCCAAGAAGGTAACTATGGCTACACCTTC.

The chain is built from TRBV11-1 and TRBJ2-1; D remains ambiguous. Per the germline V gene, CDR1 is SGHAT and CDR2 is FQDESV (reference sequence). The ends were cut back, 2 bases at V and 7 bases at J, with 15 bases in the middle. The CDR3 is 15 amino acids. This chain's CDR3 is CASSLNLVGLNEQFF. The CDR3 DNA reads as TGTGCCAGCAGCTTAAATCTGGTGGGTTTAAATGAGCAGTTCTTC.

The J gene is TRBJ1-4, the V gene TRBV19, with 10 bases lining up with TRBD1. The CDR3 is 14 residues long. The V gene end was trimmed by 5 bases and the J gene end by 7 bases; junction bases not matched to a gene: 4. Germline V CDR1 and CDR2: LNHDA, SQIVND (reference sequence). CDR3 sequence reads: CASSADRGREKLFF. CDR3 DNA sequence: TGTGCCAGTAGTGCCGACAGGGGGCGTGAAAAACTGTTTTTT.

The chain uses TRBV5-8 and TRBJ1-5; maybe TRBD1 (6 bases). CDR3 size: 15 residues. Trimming shortened V by 3 bases and J by 5 bases, and 15 bases separated the two germline ends. Germline loops: CDR1 SGHTS, CDR2 YDEGEE. DNA of the CDR3: TGTGCCAGCAGCTACTCAGGGGAACGGCATCAGCCCCAGCATTTT. Its translation: CASSYSGERHQPQHF. The full variable domain, in which reference TRBV5-8 and TRBJ1-5 provide the parts outside the CDR3, is EAGVTQSPTHLIKTRGQQATLRCSPISGHTSVYWYQQALGLGLQFLLWYDEGEERNRGNFPPRFSGRQFPNYSSELNVNALELEDSALYLCASSYSGERHQPQHFGDGTRLSIL.

V is TRBV25-1 and J is TRBJ1-2, with D unclear. The ends were cut back, 4 bases at V and 6 bases at J, with 3 bases in the middle. CDR1 and CDR2 from the germline V gene are MGHDK and SYGVNS. The CDR3 runs 10 residues. CDR3 loop: CASSGHGYTF. In nucleotides, the CDR3 is TGTGCCAGCAGTGGGCATGGCTACACCTTC.